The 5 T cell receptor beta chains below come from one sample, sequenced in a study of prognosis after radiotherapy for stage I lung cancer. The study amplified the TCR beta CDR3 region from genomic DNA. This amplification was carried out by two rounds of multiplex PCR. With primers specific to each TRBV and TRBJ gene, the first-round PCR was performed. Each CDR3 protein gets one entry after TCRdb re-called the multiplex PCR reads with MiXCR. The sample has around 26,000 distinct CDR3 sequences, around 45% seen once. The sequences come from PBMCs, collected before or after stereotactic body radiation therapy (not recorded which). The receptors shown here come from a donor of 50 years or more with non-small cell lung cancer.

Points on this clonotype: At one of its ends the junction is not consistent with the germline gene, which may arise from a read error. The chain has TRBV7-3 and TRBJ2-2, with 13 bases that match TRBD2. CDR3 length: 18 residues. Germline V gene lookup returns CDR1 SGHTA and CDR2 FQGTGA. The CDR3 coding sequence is TGTGCCAGCAGGAGGGGACTAGCGGGGTGTACGAACACCGGTGAGCTGTTTTTT. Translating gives CASRRGLAGCTNTGELFF.

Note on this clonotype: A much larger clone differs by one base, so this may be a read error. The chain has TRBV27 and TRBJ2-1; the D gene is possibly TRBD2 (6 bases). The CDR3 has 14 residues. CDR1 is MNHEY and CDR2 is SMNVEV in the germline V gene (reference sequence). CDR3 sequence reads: CASSPPAGCYDQFF. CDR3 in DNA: TGTGCCAGCAGTCCCCCGGCGGGGTGTTATGATCAGTTCTTC.

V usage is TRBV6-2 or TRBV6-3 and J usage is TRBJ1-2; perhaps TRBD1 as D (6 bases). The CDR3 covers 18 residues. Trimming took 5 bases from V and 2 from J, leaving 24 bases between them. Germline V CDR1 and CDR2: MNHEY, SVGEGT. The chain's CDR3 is CASSEAWTVKTPNYGYTF. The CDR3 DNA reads TGTGCCAGCAGTGAAGCCTGGACAGTTAAAACCCCAAACTATGGCTACACCTTC.

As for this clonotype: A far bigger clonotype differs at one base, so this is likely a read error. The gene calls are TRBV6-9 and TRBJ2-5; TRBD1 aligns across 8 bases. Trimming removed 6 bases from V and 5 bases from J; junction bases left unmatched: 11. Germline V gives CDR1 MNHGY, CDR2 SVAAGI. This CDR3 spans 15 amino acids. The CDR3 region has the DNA TGTGCCAGCAGGGCCGGACAGGGTTTGATGGAGACCCAGTACTTC. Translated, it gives CASRAGQGLMETQYF.

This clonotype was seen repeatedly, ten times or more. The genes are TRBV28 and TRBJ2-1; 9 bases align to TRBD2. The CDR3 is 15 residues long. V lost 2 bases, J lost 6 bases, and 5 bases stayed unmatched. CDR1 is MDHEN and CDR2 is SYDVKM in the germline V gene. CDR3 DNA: TGTGCCAGCAGTTTAGCGGGAGGGTCCACCAATGAGCAGTTCTTC. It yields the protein CASSLAGGSTNEQFF.